The next 10 T cell receptor beta chains were all read from a single sample in a study of response to subunit inactivated influenza vaccine. Each CDR3 protein is one row after TCRdb ran MiXCR on the RT-PCR reads. The sample includes about 780,000 distinct CDR3 sequences, approximately 17% of them seen just once. Sample: PBMCs from blood, taken 5 days after vaccination. The receptor source for this set is a man aged 50 to 59 who received an inactivated influenza vaccine.

The V and J genes are TRBV29-1 and TRBJ2-3, with TRBD1 matching 8 bases. The germline gives CDR1 SQVTM, CDR2 ANQGSEA. J lost 3 bases, V lost 7 bases, and 6 bases had no gene match. The CDR3 totals 13 residues. The CDR3: CSAQGVGTDTQYF. The CDR3 DNA is TGCAGCGCACAGGGGGTTGGGACAGATACGCAGTATTTT.

This rearrangement joins TRBV7-8 to TRBJ2-7, with D perhaps matching TRBD1 or TRBD2 (5 bases each). Looked up from germline, CDR1 is SGHVS and CDR2 is FQNEAQ. CDR3 length equals 15 residues. V dropped 1 base and J dropped 2 bases, with 12 bases sitting between them. The CDR3: CASSLVPGTTYEQYF. The CDR3 nucleotides are TGTGCCAGCAGCTTAGTACCAGGGACCACCTACGAGCAGTACTTC.

J is TRBJ2-7 and V is TRBV7-2; D is undetermined. Germline V lookup: CDR1 SGHTA, CDR2 FQGNSA. The CDR3 extends over 13 amino acids. The V end was cut by 10 bases, the J end by 6 bases, with 19 bases between. CDR3 protein: CAIGPGLICEQYF. DNA for the CDR3: TGTGCCATCGGCCCTGGGCTAATCTGCGAGCAGTACTTC.

The V call is TRBV12-3 or TRBV12-4, the J call TRBJ1-1, with D uncertain. The ends were cut back, 1 base at V and 0 bases at J, with 9 bases in the middle. This CDR3 spans 15 amino acids. CDR3 DNA: TGTGCCAGCAGTTTAGACAGATCGATGAACACTGAAGCTTTCTTT. The encoded protein is CASSLDRSMNTEAFF.

The chain joins TRBV18 to TRBJ2-7, with 9 bases aligning to TRBD2. Trimming took 3 bases from V and 2 from J; bases not matched to a gene: 5. The germline V gene encodes CDR1 KGHSH and CDR2 LQKENI. CDR3 length equals 15 residues. CDR3 in DNA: TGTGCCAGCTCACCGACTAGCGGCGGTGCCTACGAGCAGTACTTC. Amino acids: CASSPTSGGAYEQYF.

The CDR3 sequence is CASSPGGLAGRYEQYF. CDR3 coding DNA: TGTGCCAGCAGTCCTGGGGGACTAGCGGGGCGCTACGAGCAGTACTTC. The chain combines TRBV12-3 or TRBV12-4 with TRBJ2-7; 13 positions agree with TRBD2. The V gene end was trimmed by 5 bases and the J gene end by 3 bases; junction bases not matched to a gene: 7. The CDR3 contains 16 residues.

This clonotype has ten or more counts. The genes are TRBV7-8 and TRBJ2-1; no clear D. V shed 0 bases and J shed 6 bases, with 9 bases lying between them. The germline CDR1 and CDR2 sequences are SGHVS and FQNEAQ. The CDR3 has 14 amino acids. The CDR3 DNA reads TGTGCCAGCAGCTTAGCGGTTCCGGGCAATGAGCAGTTCTTC. This sequence encodes CASSLAVPGNEQFF.

The rearrangement joins TRBV11-1 to TRBJ2-5; 12 bases match TRBD2. There are 18 residues in the CDR3. V was clipped by 2 bases and J by 4 bases; unmatched bases: 11. CDR1 SGHAT and CDR2 FQDESV come from the germline V gene (reference sequence). DNA for the CDR3: TGTGCCAGCAGCTTAACGTCCCGACTAGCGGGAGTAGCAGAGACCCAGTACTTC. Its protein is CASSLTSRLAGVAETQYF.

This clonotype came up a few times. The chain is built from TRBV3-1 and TRBJ2-3, with D hard to call. Between the trimmed V and J ends, which lost 3 bases and 3 bases, there was a span of 16 bases. The CDR3 contains 16 residues. CDR1 and CDR2 (germline): LGHDT, YNNKEL (reference sequence). Here the CDR3 reads CASSHRSGPGTDTQYF. For the CDR3, the DNA is TGTGCCAGCAGCCATCGGTCCGGCCCCGGAACAGATACGCAGTATTTT.

The chain uses TRBV5-1 and TRBJ1-2; no clear D gene. V was cut by 2 bases and J by 5 bases, with 19 bases left in between. CDR3 length equals 16 residues. The germline CDR1 and CDR2 sequences are SGHRS and YFSETQ. In nucleotides, the CDR3 is TGCGCCAGCAGCTTAACCCGGGCCCGGAATTTATATGGCTACACCTTC. Encoded protein: CASSLTRARNLYGYTF.